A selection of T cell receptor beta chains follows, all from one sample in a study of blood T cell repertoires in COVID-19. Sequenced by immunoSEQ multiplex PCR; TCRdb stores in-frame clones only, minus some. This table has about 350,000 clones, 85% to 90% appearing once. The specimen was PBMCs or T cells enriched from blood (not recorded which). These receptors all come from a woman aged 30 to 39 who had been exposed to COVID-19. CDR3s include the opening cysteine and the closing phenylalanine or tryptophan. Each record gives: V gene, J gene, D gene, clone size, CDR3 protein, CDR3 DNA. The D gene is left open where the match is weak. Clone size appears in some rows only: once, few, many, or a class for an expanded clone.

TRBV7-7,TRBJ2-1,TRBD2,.,CASSQSGSSYNEQFF,TGTGCTAGCAGCCAAAGCGGGAGCTCCTACAATGAGCAGTTCTTC
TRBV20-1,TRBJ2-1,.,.,CSASQQDNEQFF,TGCAGTGCTAGTCAACAAGACAATGAGCAGTTCTTC
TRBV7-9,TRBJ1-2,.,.,CASSPPRGGENGYTF,TGTGCCAGCAGCCCCCCCCGGGGAGGGGAGAATGGCTACACCTTC
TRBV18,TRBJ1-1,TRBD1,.,CASSPRTGMNTEAFF,TGTGCCAGCTCACCTCGGACAGGAATGAACACTGAAGCTTTCTTT
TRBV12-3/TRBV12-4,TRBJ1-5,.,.,CASSLGRDTIF,TGTGCCAGCAGTTTAGGCCGGGATACTATTTTC
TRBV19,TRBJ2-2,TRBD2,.,CATHLAGVTGELFF,TGTGCCACCCATCTAGCGGGAGTCACCGGGGAGCTGTTTTTT
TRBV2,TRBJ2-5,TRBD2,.,CASSEGLAGGETQYF,TGTGCCAGCAGTGAAGGACTAGCGGGAGGTGAGACCCAGTACTTC
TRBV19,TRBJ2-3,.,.,CASSIRAGSDTQYF,TGTGCCAGTAGTATAAGGGCAGGGTCAGATACGCAGTATTTT
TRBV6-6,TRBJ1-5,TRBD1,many,CASSSTTGTGYQPQHF,TGTGCCAGCAGTTCGACGACCGGGACAGGGTATCAGCCCCAGCATTTT
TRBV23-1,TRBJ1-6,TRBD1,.,CASSGQVNSPLHF,TGCGCCAGTTCGGGACAGGTCAATTCACCCCTCCACTTT
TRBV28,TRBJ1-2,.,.,CASSLADYGYTF,TGTGCCAGCAGTTTAGCAGACTATGGCTACACCTTC